Listed below are T cell receptor beta chains from one sample, sequenced in a study of control samples from healthy donors and cancer patients. The assay was immunoSEQ multiplex PCR, and TCRdb's table has in-frame clones only and misses some. Among 100,000 to 150,000 clones listed, 75% to 95% were seen once. Source material: blood. These receptors originate from a man between 18 and 29 years old in good health. Both conserved end residues are part of each CDR3. The order of the fields is J gene, clone size, V gene, D gene, CDR3 DNA, CDR3 protein. The D gene is left open where the match is weak. Expanded clones get a size class; other rows say once, few or many, or leave the size out.

>TRBJ2-1|NA|TRBV5-1|NA
TGCGCCAGCAGCTTTTCGACGGACCAGTTCTTC
CASSFSTDQFF
>TRBJ1-1|once|TRBV30|NA
TGTGCCTGGACAGAGGGCGTTATGAACACTGAAGCTTTCTTT
CAWTEGVMNTEAFF
>TRBJ2-1|NA|TRBV7-6|NA
TGTGCCAGCAGCCCGGGACTGAGCTCCTACAATGAGCAGTTCTTC
CASSPGLSSYNEQFF
>TRBJ2-7|NA|TRBV6-5|NA
TGTGCCAGCAGCCGTTCCTTAGTCTACGAGCAGTACTTC
CASSRSLVYEQYF
>TRBJ1-4|NA|TRBV7-9|TRBD1
TGTGCCAGCAGCTTTAAGGACAGGGCCGACAAACTGTTTTTT
CASSFKDRADKLFF
>TRBJ1-1|NA|TRBV25-1|NA
TGTGCCAGCAGTCTTCTGAACACTGAAGCTTTCTTT
CASSLLNTEAFF
>TRBJ2-1|NA|TRBV3-1/TRBV3-2|NA
TGTGCCAGCAGCCAAGATAGAGAACGACGCAATGAGCAGTTCTTC
CASSQDRERRNEQFF
>TRBJ2-3|once|TRBV25-1|NA
TGTGCCAGCAGTGAACGGGACAAAAGGCCTACTAGCACAGATACGCAGTATTTT
CASSERDKRPTSTDTQYF
>TRBJ1-5|NA|TRBV6-1|NA
TGTGCCAGCAGTGAAGCGTGGGGGGCATCGAGCAATCAGCCCCAGCATTTT
CASSEAWGASSNQPQHF
>TRBJ2-1|NA|TRBV28|NA
TGTGCCAGCAGTTTTAGCAATGAGCAGTTCTTC
CASSFSNEQFF
>TRBJ2-2|NA|TRBV19|NA
TGTGCCAGTAGTACGACAGTGAACACCGGGGAGCTGTTTTTT
CASSTTVNTGELFF
>TRBJ2-5|NA|TRBV5-6|TRBD2
TGTGCCAGCAGCTCGGGACTAACCCAAGAGACCCAGTACTTC
CASSSGLTQETQYF
>TRBJ1-1|NA|TRBV11-2|NA
TGTGCCAGCAGCTGGAGCCACAGAGGAGGGACTGAAGCTTTCTTT
CASSWSHRGGTEAFF
>TRBJ1-5|NA|TRBV9|NA
TGTGCCAGCAGCGTTAACTGGAATCAGCCCCAGCATTTT
CASSVNWNQPQHF
>TRBJ2-3|NA|TRBV7-9|NA
TGTGCCAGCAGCCTCGGGCCCTGGGGCCTGACAGATACGCAGTATTTT
CASSLGPWGLTDTQYF
>TRBJ1-3|NA|TRBV6-4|NA
TGTGCCAGCAGTGACTCGATCGTTGCCCGTCTCTCTGGAAACACCATATATTTT
CASSDSIVARLSGNTIYF
>TRBJ2-7|few|TRBV4-1|NA
TGCGCCAGCAGCCGAGACAGGACCTACGAGCAGTACTTC
CASSRDRTYEQYF
>TRBJ1-1|NA|TRBV5-5|NA
TGTGCCAGCCGGAAGGGAGTTGAAGCTTTCTTT
CASRKGVEAFF
>TRBJ1-4|once|TRBV18|TRBD1
TGTGCCAGCTCAGCCTTCGTTACAGGGGAGACAACTAATGAAAAACTGTTTTTT
CASSAFVTGETTNEKLFF